The rows below give T cell receptor beta chains drawn from one sample of a study of cytomegalovirus exposure and HLA in healthy donors. Sequencing was performed with immunoSEQ multiplex PCR; in TCRdb, only in-frame clones are kept and a portion is missing. The sample contains under 300,000 clones, around 81% of which appear only once. The specimen was PBMCs. The receptors were sampled from a woman aged 55 to 70 in good health and CMV-seropositive. Each CDR3 is given without its conserved first and last residue. The D gene is left open where the match is weak.

J,V,length,D,CDR3
TRBJ2-7,TRBV6-5,13,NA,ASSYAERSLYEQY
TRBJ2-1,TRBV7-2,14,TRBD2,ASSLAGLAGPNEQF
TRBJ2-3,TRBV5-1,10,NA,ASSILTDTQY
TRBJ2-5,TRBV4-2,12,TRBD1,ASSSGQGQETQY
TRBJ2-7,TRBV13,11,TRBD1,ASSYGQGGEQY
TRBJ2-7,TRBV27,16,TRBD2,ASSSAGARGRADYEQY
TRBJ1-2,TRBV7-2,11,NA,ASSLDRTYGYT
TRBJ1-4,TRBV5-6,13,NA,ASSLQTDPNEKLF
TRBJ2-2,TRBV5-4,15,TRBD2,ASSFRHLAGNTGELF
TRBJ2-6,TRBV30,13,TRBD1,AGDRLSSGANVLT
TRBJ2-2,TRBV7-3,13,TRBD2,ASSFRLAGAGELF
TRBJ2-5,TRBV5-4,17,TRBD2,ASSFGTSGIWGPKETQY
TRBJ1-2,TRBV14,11,NA,ASSQDFSYGYT
TRBJ2-7,TRBV7-8,12,TRBD2,ASSLGLAGSEQY
TRBJ2-6,TRBV10-2,13,NA,ASRDIALGANVLT
TRBJ2-3,TRBV27,16,TRBD2,ASSLRVAGGLPTDTQY
TRBJ2-5,TRBV29-1,10,NA,SAWEVGETQY
TRBJ2-7,TRBV28,14,TRBD1,ASSFLPGQGSHEQY
TRBJ2-7,TRBV9,13,NA,ASSVGQGLAYEQY
TRBJ2-1,TRBV11-3,11,NA,ASSLTEGDEQF
TRBJ2-5,TRBV10-3,11,TRBD2,AITPGLAETQY
TRBJ2-3,TRBV5-1,11,NA,ASTLVETDTQY
TRBJ2-5,TRBV4-1,14,TRBD2,ASSQLTSGDAETQY
TRBJ2-1,TRBV5-1,13,TRBD1,ASSGGQLSYNEQF
TRBJ1-3,TRBV30,9,NA,AWSRGNTIY
TRBJ2-7,TRBV6-1,11,NA,ASRTGNTYEQY
TRBJ2-7,TRBV2,14,TRBD1,ASSLLNSRDSHEQY
TRBJ2-3,TRBV5-1,13,TRBD1,ASSLGQGITDTQY
TRBJ2-2,TRBV11-2,12,TRBD1,ASGTDRGTGELF
TRBJ2-7,TRBV19,14,TRBD1,ASSIGTGQGFYEQY
TRBJ2-7,TRBV12-2,17,NA,ASRSEGLVVLESSYEQY
TRBJ2-5,TRBV18,12,NA,ASSSRGSGETQY
TRBJ1-5,TRBV11-2,11,NA,ASSLGVDQPQH